This T cell receptor beta chain was profiled in a study of T cell responses to AZD1222 COVID-19 vaccine (dated by TCRdb to about 2021). In the study overall: AZD1222 recipients given second doses at about 4 weeks or at about 12 weeks were pooled, since spike-specific TCR depth and breadth were not found to differ between the two schedules. TCR sequencing covered more than 230 trial participants: some 210 given two doses of AZD1222 and 26 given two doses of MenACWY control vaccine. Trial participants were enrolled by age into subgroups of 18-55, 56-69 and 70-plus years, and around 150, 29 and 61 TCR-sequenced participants, respectively, were included in these subgroups. The paper's findings and limits, for the study overall: Reportedly, close to half of the unique spike-specific TCRs recognized epitopes lying outside the regions that are mutated in the B.1.351 and B.1.1.7 variants. Conclusions about previously exposed vaccinees are limited, since just 5 or 6 AZD1222 recipients were seropositive for SARS-CoV-2 at baseline. Because no day 14 peak-response samples were available, the repertoires could be characterized only after the peak T cell response. In the small 56-69-year group, the increase in depth fell short of significance, most likely because of low power. After two AZD1222 doses, both the breadth and the depth of spike-specific TCRs were significantly higher than at day 0 and than in MenACWY recipients. Participants were mostly white British and included more females than males, and it was suggested by the authors that clonal diversity may have been underestimated. Vaccine-associated CD4 TCRs spanned the whole spike protein, with dominant responses in regions 160-218 and 743-854.

The meaning of the sample's time point label: baseline before first vaccination. Vaccinee samples came from UK trials COV001 and COV002, including a single-blind randomized controlled phase 2/3 trial of AZD1222 (ChAdOx1 nCoV-19) in healthy adults. For TCRbeta chain sequencing, PBMC samples were collected from trial participants at day 0 and at day 28 after the second dose. The CDR3 regions of human TCRbeta chains were subjected to immunosequencing. Processing in the source paper ran as follows. TCRs in the repertoires were compared against a reference library of SARS-CoV-2-specific TCRs that had been generated with the MIRA antigen-specificity platform. Breadth was defined as the fraction of unique TCRs that were SARS-CoV-2-associated, and depth was defined as the fraction of total T cells that were SARS-CoV-2-associated. Using the MIRA data, every spike-specific TCR was mapped to the spike region that the TCR reacted to and assigned to either a CD4 or a CD8 class. Log10-transformed breadth and depth values were compared by one-way ANOVA with Sidak's multiple comparisons tests. The immuneACCESS repertoire file appears here via TCRdb, limited to in-frame rearrangements. These files lack a portion of the clones; in checked studies, under half of the deficit traces to unresolved V genes, and the cause of the others is not known. The V and J calls and clone size are taken from that table; D and trimming were inferred from the DNA. A total of about 73,000 clones appear in this sample, 88% of them only once. Of the sample, about 20% is held by the ten largest clones.

Concerning this clone: Its antigen is still unknown. No qualities accompany the bases; no much larger clone lies one base away.

The CDR3 runs 15 residues from the cysteine to the phenylalanine. Only CDR3 DNA is held: 45 bases, read in frame from base 1. CDR1 and CDR2 are drawn from the germline V gene: LGHNA, YSLEER. The V and J ends are trimmed by 4 bases and 2 bases, leaving 12 bases between them. The rearranged segments are TRBV4-3 and TRBJ2-1; the best D guess is TRBD2, with 5 bases matching. The TCR was taken from an adult in good health. The sequences come from peripheral blood, collected on day 0 of AZD1222 vaccination. CDR3 region: CASSRVEGAYNEQFF. In nucleotide form, the sequence is TGCGCCAGCAGCCGAGTAGAGGGAGCCTACAATGAGCAGTTCTTC.